This T cell receptor beta chain comes out of a study of T cells in Graves' hyperthyroidism and ophthalmopathy. This clonotype showed up many times. There are 11 residues in the CDR3. Trimming cost V 8 bases and J 0 bases, with 4 bases left between them. TCR beta CDR3 sequences were amplified from RNA transcripts. The HTBI primer set was used in a first-round RT-PCR of the TCR CDR3. TCRdb used MiXCR to reprocess the multiplex PCR reads, holding one entry per CDR3 protein. The sample shows about 840,000 distinct CDR3 sequences, 38% of them seen only once. The sequenced material came from blood. This TCR derives from a man between 18 and 35 years old with Graves' hyperthyroidism. This chain uses TRBV12-3 or TRBV12-4 with TRBJ1-1; no firm D call. CDR3 loop: CASPLNTEAFF. In nucleotides, the CDR3 is TGTGCCAGCCCCCTGAACACTGAAGCTTTCTTT.